What follows are 26 T cell receptor beta chains derived from one specimen sequenced in a study of blood T cell repertoires in COVID-19. Method: immunoSEQ multiplex PCR; TCRdb's copy keeps in-frame clones and lacks some. Here the sample spans some 150,000 clones, 81% being singletons. The sequenced sample consisted of peripheral blood. These receptor sequences come from a woman between 55 and 75 years old with active or convalescent COVID-19.

J is TRBJ2-5 and V is TRBV6-5; D is uncertain. The ends were cut back, 6 bases at V and 5 bases at J, with 13 bases in the middle. There are 13 residues in the CDR3. CDR1 and CDR2 (germline): MNHEY, SVGAGI. The DNA for the CDR3 is TGTGCCAGCAGGAGTCTAGGTGCCGAGACCCAGTACTTC. Amino acids: CASRSLGAETQYF.

The V and J genes are TRBV24-1 and TRBJ2-5; D unclear. Trimming pared 3 bases from V and 8 bases from J, leaving 18 bases between. CDR1 KGHDR and CDR2 SFDVKD come from the germline V gene. The CDR3 is made up of 15 amino acids. The CDR3: CATSDVWQVDETQYF. DNA for the CDR3: TGTGCCACCAGTGATGTCTGGCAGGTCGATGAAACCCAGTACTTC.

CDR3 amino acids: CATEILAGGTDTQYF. The CDR3 bases are TGTGCCACCGAAATCTTAGCGGGAGGAACAGATACGCAGTATTTT. The chain combines TRBV10-3 with TRBJ2-3; 10 bases are shared with TRBD2. The CDR3 has 15 amino acids. The ends lost 10 bases at V and 3 bases at J; junction bases unmatched: 10. Germline V lookup: CDR1 ENHRY, CDR2 SYGVKD.

This clone was counted only a few times. The rearrangement joins TRBV5-6 to TRBJ1-2; 11 bases fit TRBD1. Trimming removed 4 bases from V and 2 bases from J; junction bases left unmatched: 4. CDR3 size: 15 residues. CDR1 is SGHDT, CDR2 YYEEEE, per germline. The chain's CDR3 is CASSPGTGGNYGYTF. CDR3 nucleotide sequence: TGTGCCAGCAGCCCAGGGACAGGGGGAAACTATGGCTACACCTTC.

This clone occurred a few times. CDR3 residues: CASRGDREQFF. CDR3 in DNA: TGTGCCAGTAGGGGGGACAGAGAGCAGTTCTTC. The V gene is TRBV19, the J gene TRBJ2-1; 7 bases are shared with TRBD1. Germline lookup yields CDR1 LNHDA and CDR2 SQIVND (reference sequence). The V and J ends lost 6 bases and 10 bases, in that order; junction bases with no gene match: 3. This CDR3 is 11 amino acids long.

The chain employs TRBV25-1 and TRBJ2-7, with D maybe TRBD1 (6 bases). CDR1 MGHDK and CDR2 SYGVNS come from the germline V gene. Trimming took 6 bases from V and 5 from J, leaving 14 bases between them. The CDR3 loop spans 13 amino acids. The DNA for the CDR3 is TGTGCCAGCAGCCAACCAGGGGTTAACGAGCAGTACTTC. Protein product: CASSQPGVNEQYF.

V and J are TRBV5-4 and TRBJ2-5, with 9 positions matching TRBD1. CDR3 length: 15 amino acids. CDR1 is SGHNT, CDR2 YYREEE, per germline (reference sequence). The V and J ends lost 4 bases and 5 bases, in that order; junction bases with no gene match: 9. CDR3 in amino acids: CASSPQGARGETQYF. CDR3 coding DNA: TGTGCCAGCAGCCCACAGGGGGCGCGAGGGGAGACCCAGTACTTC.

The CDR3 loop is CASRHPLDRVGYTF. CDR3 nucleotides: TGTGCCAGCAGACACCCCTTGGACAGGGTGGGCTACACCTTC. This chain joins TRBV6-5 and TRBJ1-2; the match to TRBD1 covers 8 bases. The ends lost 6 bases at V and 8 bases at J; junction bases unmatched: 11. CDR1 MNHEY and CDR2 SVGAGI come from the germline V gene. This CDR3 has 14 residues.

The chain has TRBV20-1 and TRBJ1-2, with D hard to call. The CDR3 totals 15 residues. CDR1 and CDR2 from the germline V gene are DFQATT and SNEGSKA (reference sequence). Trimming removed 3 bases from V and 3 bases from J, with 17 bases in between. The CDR3 protein is CSASAPSVSYYGYTF. The CDR3 region has the DNA TGCAGTGCTAGTGCCCCCAGTGTCTCCTACTATGGCTACACCTTC.

This clone has a single count. V usage is TRBV28 and J usage is TRBJ1-6, with 7 bases fitting TRBD1. CDR3 length: 15 residues. The J segment lost 3 bases and the V segment lost 6 bases, leaving 5 bases of the junction unmatched. The germline V gene encodes CDR1 MDHEN and CDR2 SYDVKM. DNA of the CDR3: TGTGCCAGCAGCCGACAGGGAGGCTATAATTCACCCCTCCACTTT. Residues: CASSRQGGYNSPLHF.

This rearrangement joins TRBV2 to TRBJ1-2, with D perhaps matching TRBD1 (6 bases). The CDR3 contains 13 residues. Trimming removed 4 bases at V and 4 bases at J, with 10 bases between. From germline, CDR1 is SNHLY and CDR2 FYNNEI. The CDR3 coding sequence is TGTGCCAGCAGTGTTAGCAGGGGCTATGGCTACACCTTC. Its protein product is CASSVSRGYGYTF. Combining the CDR3 with reference TRBV2 and TRBJ1-2 gives the whole variable domain EPEVTQTPSHQVTQMGQEVILRCVPISNHLYFYWYRQILGQKVEFLVSFYNNEISEKSEIFDDQFSVERPDGSNFTLKIRSTKLEDSAMYFCASSVSRGYGYTFGSGTRLTVV.

The sample holds a few counts of this clone. The chain uses TRBV28 and TRBJ1-5, with D uncertain. CDR1 and CDR2 from the germline V gene are MDHEN and SYDVKM. Trimming left V 3 bases short and J 10 bases short, with 10 bases between. This CDR3 is built from 12 residues. For the CDR3, the DNA is TGTGCCAGCAGTTTTGGCGGGTCCCCCCAGCATTTT. Translating gives CASSFGGSPQHF.

This clone was observed once. V is TRBV7-2 and J is TRBJ2-3; 9 nucleotides agree with TRBD2. CDR3 length equals 15 residues. The V gene's germline CDR1 is SGHTA and CDR2 FQGNSA. J gave up 4 bases and V 0 bases, and 2 bases lay outside the gene matches. As DNA, the CDR3 is TGTGCCAGCAGCTTAGCTAGCGGGAGTGCAGATACGCAGTATTTT. It codes for CASSLASGSADTQYF.

The chain is built from TRBV28 and TRBJ1-5, with D uncertain. With 7 bases removed from V and 5 bases from J, the gap between germline ends came to 12 bases. CDR3 length: 13 residues. Per germline, CDR1 MDHEN and CDR2 SYDVKM. This CDR3 is CASKPGPDQPQHF. The CDR3 DNA is TGTGCCAGCAAACCGGGTCCAGATCAGCCCCAGCATTTT.

The chain uses TRBV3-1 (or the pseudogene TRBV3-2) and TRBJ2-3; 12 bases match TRBD2. The CDR3 has 16 residues. V gave up 4 bases and J gave up 0 bases; unmatched junction bases: 2. Germline V CDR1 and CDR2: LGHDT, YNNKEL (reference sequence). This CDR3 reads CASSPGLAGSTDTQYF. CDR3 nucleotide sequence: TGTGCCAGCAGCCCCGGACTAGCGGGGAGCACAGATACGCAGTATTTT.

The rearrangement links TRBV5-5 to TRBJ2-7; weak D call: TRBD1 (7 bases). The CDR3 is 13 residues long. Germline lookup yields CDR1 SGHKS and CDR2 YYEKEE (reference sequence). Trimming removed 3 bases from V and 6 bases from J, with 13 bases in between. CDR3 DNA sequence: TGTGCCAGCAGCTCGCGGGACAGTCCCGAGCAGTACGTC. Amino acids: CASSSRDSPEQYV.

The V gene is TRBV4-2, the J gene TRBJ2-1; 9 nucleotides match TRBD2. V lost 4 bases to trimming and J lost 3 bases; unmatched junction nucleotides: 4. This CDR3 region has 15 residues. The germline CDR1 and CDR2 sequences are LGHNA and YNFKEQ. The CDR3 DNA reads as TGTGCCAGCAGCCTCCCTAGCGGGGACTACAATGAGCAGTTCTTC. This encodes CASSLPSGDYNEQFF.

The chain is built from TRBV2 and TRBJ2-1; perhaps TRBD1 as D (6 bases). Per the germline V gene, CDR1 is SNHLY and CDR2 is FYNNEI. The CDR3 runs to 15 residues. Between the trimmed V and J ends, which lost 4 bases and 8 bases, there was a span of 18 bases. The CDR3 region is CASSVEGGIGDEQFF. CDR3 sequence (DNA): TGTGCCAGCAGTGTCGAAGGGGGAATAGGCGATGAGCAGTTCTTC.

The CDR3 here is CASSLLGTGEGYTF. In nucleotides, the CDR3 is TGTGCCAGCAGCCTACTGGGGACAGGGGAAGGCTACACCTTC. The chain is built from TRBV6-2 or TRBV6-3 and TRBJ1-2, with TRBD1 matching over 10 bases. V shed 6 bases and J 8 bases; nucleotides not matched to a gene: 9. Per the germline V gene, CDR1 is MNHEY and CDR2 is SVGEGT. The CDR3 is made up of 14 amino acids.

This rearrangement joins TRBV18 to TRBJ2-1; unclear D gene. This CDR3 spans 12 amino acids. Germline V gives CDR1 KGHSH, CDR2 LQKENI. V was clipped by 6 bases and J by 5 bases, with 8 bases between them. Here the CDR3 reads CASSPTNNEQFF. CDR3 bases: TGTGCCAGCTCGCCTACTAACAATGAGCAGTTCTTC.

The rearrangement links TRBV4-1 to TRBJ1-5, with TRBD1 identical over 8 bases. Germline V gene data show CDR1 as MGHRA and CDR2 as YSYEKL. The CDR3 spans 15 residues. Losses at the gene ends were 0 bases for V and 6 bases for J; bases not matched to a gene: 4. The CDR3 loop reads CASSQESGGRQPQHF. The CDR3 nucleotides read TGCGCCAGCAGCCAAGAATCAGGGGGCCGTCAGCCCCAGCATTTT.

The CDR3 protein is CAISEASTSGSRSEQFF. In DNA form, the CDR3 reads TGTGCCATCAGTGAGGCGTCGACTAGCGGGAGTAGGAGTGAGCAGTTCTTC. J is TRBJ2-1 and V is TRBV10-3; 12 bases map to TRBD2. V shed 2 bases, J shed 9 bases, and the junction held 11 bases outside the gene matches. CDR3 length equals 17 residues. Germline assignment: CDR1 ENHRY and CDR2 SYGVKD.

The chain employs TRBV25-1 and TRBJ2-1; 12 bases map to TRBD1. This CDR3 spans 15 amino acids. J gave up 13 bases and V 2 bases, and 9 bases lay outside the gene matches. Germline V gene data show CDR1 as MGHDK and CDR2 as SYGVNS. CDR3 amino acids: CASSEETGQGAIQFF. DNA for the CDR3: TGTGCCAGCAGTGAAGAAACGGGACAGGGGGCGATTCAGTTCTTC.

This clone was counted a few times. The rearrangement links TRBV9 to TRBJ1-2; 10 bases map to TRBD1. The germline V gene has CDR1 SGDLS and CDR2 YYNGEE. Trimming took 0 bases from V and 8 from J; bases not matched to a gene: 4. This CDR3 contains 14 residues. The CDR3 DNA reads as TGTGCCAGCAGCGTAGGGACGACAGGGGGCGGCTACACCTTC. Protein product: CASSVGTTGGGYTF.

CDR3 DNA: TGCGCCAGCAGCTTGGGAAACAGGGAATCACCCCTCCACTTT. Residues: CASSLGNRESPLHF. The genes are TRBV5-1 and TRBJ1-6, with TRBD1 as a possible D gene (6 bases). CDR3 length equals 14 residues. The V end was cut by 0 bases, the J end by 10 bases, with 11 bases between. CDR1 SGHRS and CDR2 YFSETQ come from the germline V gene. The full variable domain, its missing parts supplied by reference TRBV5-1 and TRBJ1-6, is KAGVTQTPRYLIKTRGQQVTLSCSPISGHRSVSWYQQTPGQGLQFLFEYFSETQRNKGNFPGRFSGRQFSNSRSEMNVSTLELGDSALYLCASSLGNRESPLHFGNGTRLTVT.

This clone showed up just once. The chain uses TRBV9 and TRBJ2-2, with D maybe TRBD2 (5 bases). Trimming cost V 1 base and J 2 bases, with 9 bases left between them. The CDR3 has 15 amino acids. Germline values: CDR1 SGDLS, CDR2 YYNGEE. The CDR3 DNA reads TGTGCCAGCAGCGTATTAAGCGGAAACACCGGGGAGCTGTTTTTT. It encodes CASSVLSGNTGELFF.